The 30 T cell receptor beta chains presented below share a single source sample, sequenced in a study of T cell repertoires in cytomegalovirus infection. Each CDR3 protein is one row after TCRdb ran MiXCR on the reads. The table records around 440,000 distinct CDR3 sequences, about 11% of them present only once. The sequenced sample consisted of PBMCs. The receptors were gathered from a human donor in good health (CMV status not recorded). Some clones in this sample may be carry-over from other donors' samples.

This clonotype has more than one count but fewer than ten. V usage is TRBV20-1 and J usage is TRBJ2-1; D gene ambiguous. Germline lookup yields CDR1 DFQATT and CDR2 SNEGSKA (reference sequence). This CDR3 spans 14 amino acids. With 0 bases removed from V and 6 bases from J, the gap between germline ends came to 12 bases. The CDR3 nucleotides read TGCAGTGCTAGAGACCCTTGGAAGGGCAATGAGCAGTTCTTC. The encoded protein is CSARDPWKGNEQFF.

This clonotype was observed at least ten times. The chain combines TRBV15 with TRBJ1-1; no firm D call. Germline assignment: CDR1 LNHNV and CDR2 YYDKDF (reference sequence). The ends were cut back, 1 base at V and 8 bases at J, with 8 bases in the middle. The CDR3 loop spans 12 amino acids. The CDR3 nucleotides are TGTGCCACCAGCAGAGGCGGGTTCGAAGCTTTCTTT. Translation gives CATSRGGFEAFF. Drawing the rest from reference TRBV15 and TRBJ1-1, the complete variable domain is DAMVIQNPRYQVTQFGKPVTLSCSQTLNHNVMYWYQQKSSQAPKLLFHYYDKDFNNEADTPDNFQSRRPNTSFCFLDIRSPGLGDTAMYLCATSRGGFEAFFGQGTRLTVV.

CDR3: CASSKGQDNSPLHF. CDR3 coding DNA: TGTGCCAGCAGCAAGGGACAGGATAATTCACCCCTCCACTTT. The V and J genes are TRBV3-1 and TRBJ1-6; 8 bases agree with TRBD1. With 5 bases clipped from V and 5 bases from J, the junction kept 2 bases outside the gene matches. Germline V lookup: CDR1 LGHDT, CDR2 YNNKEL (reference sequence). The CDR3 runs 14 residues.

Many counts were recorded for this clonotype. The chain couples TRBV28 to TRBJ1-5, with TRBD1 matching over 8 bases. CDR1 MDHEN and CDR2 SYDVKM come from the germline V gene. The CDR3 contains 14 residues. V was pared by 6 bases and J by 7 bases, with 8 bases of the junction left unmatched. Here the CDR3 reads CASRSGQGGQPQHF. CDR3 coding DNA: TGTGCCAGCAGGTCCGGACAGGGTGGACAGCCCCAGCATTTT.

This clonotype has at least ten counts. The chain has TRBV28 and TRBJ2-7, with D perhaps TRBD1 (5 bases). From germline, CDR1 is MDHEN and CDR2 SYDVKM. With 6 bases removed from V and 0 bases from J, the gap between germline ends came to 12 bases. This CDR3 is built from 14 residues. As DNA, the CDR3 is TGTGCCAGCAGCCCCCGACAGTCCTCCTACGAGCAGTACTTC. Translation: CASSPRQSSYEQYF.

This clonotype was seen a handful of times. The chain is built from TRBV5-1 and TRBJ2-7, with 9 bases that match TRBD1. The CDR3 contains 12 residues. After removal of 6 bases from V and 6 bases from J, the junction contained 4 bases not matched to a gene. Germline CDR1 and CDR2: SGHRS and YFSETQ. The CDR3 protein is CASTSTGGEQYF. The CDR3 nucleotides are TGCGCCAGCACCTCGACAGGGGGCGAGCAGTACTTC.

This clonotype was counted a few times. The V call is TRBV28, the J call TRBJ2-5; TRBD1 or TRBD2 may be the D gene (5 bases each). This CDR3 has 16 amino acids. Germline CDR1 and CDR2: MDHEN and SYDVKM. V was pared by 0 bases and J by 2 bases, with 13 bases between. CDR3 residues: CASSLWKMGDQETQYF. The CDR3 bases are TGTGCCAGCAGTTTATGGAAAATGGGGGATCAAGAGACCCAGTACTTC.

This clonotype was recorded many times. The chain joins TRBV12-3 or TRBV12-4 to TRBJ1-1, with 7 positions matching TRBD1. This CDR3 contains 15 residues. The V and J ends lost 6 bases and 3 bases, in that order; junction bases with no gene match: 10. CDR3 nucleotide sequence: TGTGCCAGCAGCCAGACGGGGACAGCAGACACTGAAGCTTTCTTT. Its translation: CASSQTGTADTEAFF.

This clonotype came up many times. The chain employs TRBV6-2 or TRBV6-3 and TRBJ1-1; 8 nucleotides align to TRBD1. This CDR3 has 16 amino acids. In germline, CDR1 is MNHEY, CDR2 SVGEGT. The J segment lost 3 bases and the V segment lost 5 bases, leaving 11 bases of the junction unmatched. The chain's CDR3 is CASSHSRGRGDTEAFF. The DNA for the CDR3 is TGTGCCAGCAGTCACAGCAGGGGGCGCGGGGACACTGAAGCTTTCTTT.

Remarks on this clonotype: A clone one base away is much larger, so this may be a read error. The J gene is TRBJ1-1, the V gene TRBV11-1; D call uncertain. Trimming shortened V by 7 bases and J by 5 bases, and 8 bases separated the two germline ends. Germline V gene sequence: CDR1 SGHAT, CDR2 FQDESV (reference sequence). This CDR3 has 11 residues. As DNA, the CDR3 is TGTGCCAGCACCATAGGAACTGAAGCTTTCTTT. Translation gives CASTIGTEAFF.

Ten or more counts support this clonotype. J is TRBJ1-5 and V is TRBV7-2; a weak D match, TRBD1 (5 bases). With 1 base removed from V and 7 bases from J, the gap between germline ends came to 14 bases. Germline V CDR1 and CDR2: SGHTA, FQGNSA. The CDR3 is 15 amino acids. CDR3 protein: CASSLEPGGTQPQHF. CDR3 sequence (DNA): TGTGCCAGCAGCTTAGAACCGGGGGGGACCCAGCCCCAGCATTTT.

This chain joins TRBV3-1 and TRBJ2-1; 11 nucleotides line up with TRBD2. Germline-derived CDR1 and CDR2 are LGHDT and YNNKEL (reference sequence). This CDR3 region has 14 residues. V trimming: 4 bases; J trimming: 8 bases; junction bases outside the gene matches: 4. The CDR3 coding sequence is TGTGCCAGCAGCCTAGCGGGGGGGCGCGATGAGCAGTTCTTC. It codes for CASSLAGGRDEQFF.

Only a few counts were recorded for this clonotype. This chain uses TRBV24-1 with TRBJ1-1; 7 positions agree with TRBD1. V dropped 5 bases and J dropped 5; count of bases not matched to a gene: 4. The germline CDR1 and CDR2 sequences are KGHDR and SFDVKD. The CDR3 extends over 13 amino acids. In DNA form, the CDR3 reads TGTGCCACCAGTGCATCAGGGGGAACTGAAGCTTTCTTT. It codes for CATSASGGTEAFF.

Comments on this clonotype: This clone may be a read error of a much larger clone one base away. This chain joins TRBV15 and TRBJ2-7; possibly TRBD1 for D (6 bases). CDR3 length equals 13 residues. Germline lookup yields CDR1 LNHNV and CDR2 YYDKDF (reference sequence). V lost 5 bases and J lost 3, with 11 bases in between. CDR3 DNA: TGTGCCACCAGCGTGACAGGAGTCTACGAGCAGTACTTC. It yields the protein CATSVTGVYEQYF.

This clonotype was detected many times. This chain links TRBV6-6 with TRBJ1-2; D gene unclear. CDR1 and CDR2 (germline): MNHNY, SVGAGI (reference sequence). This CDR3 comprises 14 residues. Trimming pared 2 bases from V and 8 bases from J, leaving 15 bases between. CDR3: CASSYDSAGSGYTF. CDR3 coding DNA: TGTGCCAGCAGTTACGATTCCGCCGGCTCCGGCTACACCTTC.

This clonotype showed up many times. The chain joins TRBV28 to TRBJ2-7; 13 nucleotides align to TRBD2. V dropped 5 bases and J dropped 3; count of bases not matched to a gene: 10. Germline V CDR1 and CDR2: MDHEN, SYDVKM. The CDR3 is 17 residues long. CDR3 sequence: CASSPSLGLAGIYEQYF. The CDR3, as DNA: TGTGCCAGCAGTCCGTCCCTGGGACTAGCGGGAATCTACGAGCAGTACTTC.

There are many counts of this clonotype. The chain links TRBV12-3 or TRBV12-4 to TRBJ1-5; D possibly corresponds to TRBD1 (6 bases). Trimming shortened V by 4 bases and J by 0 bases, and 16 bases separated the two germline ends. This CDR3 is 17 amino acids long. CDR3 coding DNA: TGTGCCAGCAGTTACAACGGACAGACTCTTAGCAATCAGCCCCAGCATTTT. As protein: CASSYNGQTLSNQPQHF.

The CDR3 nucleotides are TGTGCCAGCATCCCGGGGGGACCGAACACCGGGGAGCTGTTTTTT. Amino acid sequence: CASIPGGPNTGELFF. V and J are TRBV6-5 and TRBJ2-2; 7 bases map to TRBD2. With V trimmed by 7 bases and J by 0 bases, 5 bases remained unmatched. Looked up from germline, CDR1 is MNHEY and CDR2 is SVGAGI. The CDR3 runs to 15 residues.

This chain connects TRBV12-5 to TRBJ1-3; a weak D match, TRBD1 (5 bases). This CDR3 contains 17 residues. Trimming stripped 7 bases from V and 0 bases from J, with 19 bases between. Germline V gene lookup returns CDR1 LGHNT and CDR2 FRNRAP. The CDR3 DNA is TGTGCTAGTGCCCCGGGACCCCATACCCCCTCTGGAAACACCATATATTTT. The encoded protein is CASAPGPHTPSGNTIYF.

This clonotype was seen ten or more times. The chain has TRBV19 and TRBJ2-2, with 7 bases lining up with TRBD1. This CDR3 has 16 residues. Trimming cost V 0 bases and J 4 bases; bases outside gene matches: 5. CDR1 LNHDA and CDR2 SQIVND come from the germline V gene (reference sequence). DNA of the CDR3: TGTGCCAGTAGTATAGATCCACAGGGGTTCACCGGGGAGCTGTTTTTT. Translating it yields CASSIDPQGFTGELFF.

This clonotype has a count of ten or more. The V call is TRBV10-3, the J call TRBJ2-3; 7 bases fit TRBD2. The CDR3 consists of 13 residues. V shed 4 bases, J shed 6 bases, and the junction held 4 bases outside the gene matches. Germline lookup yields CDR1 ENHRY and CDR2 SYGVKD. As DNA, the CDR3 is TGTGCCATCAGTGTTGCGGGAGATGATACGCAGTATTTT. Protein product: CAISVAGDDTQYF.

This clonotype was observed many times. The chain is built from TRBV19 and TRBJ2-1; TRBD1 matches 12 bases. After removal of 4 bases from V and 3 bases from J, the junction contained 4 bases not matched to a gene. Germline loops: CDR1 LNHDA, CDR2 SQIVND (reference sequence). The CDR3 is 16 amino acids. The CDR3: CASSTGTGGLYNEQFF. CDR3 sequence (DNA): TGTGCCAGTAGTACCGGGACAGGGGGCCTCTACAATGAGCAGTTCTTC.

CDR3 in DNA: TGTGCCAGTAGTGATGGGGCGGGGGGGCTGGAGACCCAGTACTTC. Protein: CASSDGAGGLETQYF. The rearrangement joins TRBV19 to TRBJ2-5; 9 bases agree with TRBD2. CDR3 length: 15 residues. Trimming removed 5 bases from V and 5 bases from J; junction bases left unmatched: 9. From germline, CDR1 is LNHDA and CDR2 SQIVND (reference sequence).

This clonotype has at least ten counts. The CDR3 DNA is TGTGCCAGCAGGGACCCATCCCTAACTAGCGGGAAAACAGATACGCAGTATTTT. It codes for CASRDPSLTSGKTDTQYF. The chain carries TRBV7-9 and TRBJ2-3; 10 positions agree with TRBD2. V shed 6 bases, J shed 3 bases, and the junction held 15 bases outside the gene matches. CDR1 and CDR2 (germline): SEHNR, FQNEAQ (reference sequence). CDR3 size: 18 residues.

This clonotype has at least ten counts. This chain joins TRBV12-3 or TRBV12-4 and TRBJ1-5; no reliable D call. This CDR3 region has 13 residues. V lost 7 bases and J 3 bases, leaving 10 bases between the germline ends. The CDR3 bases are TGTGCCAGCATCGGTCTATTCAATCAGCCCCAGCATTTT. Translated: CASIGLFNQPQHF.

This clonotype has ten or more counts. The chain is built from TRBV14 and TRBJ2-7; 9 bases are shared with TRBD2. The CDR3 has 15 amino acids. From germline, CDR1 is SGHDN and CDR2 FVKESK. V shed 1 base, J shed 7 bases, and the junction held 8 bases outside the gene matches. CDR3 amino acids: CASSQVRLAGREQYF. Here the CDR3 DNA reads TGTGCCAGCAGCCAAGTACGGCTAGCGGGAAGGGAGCAGTACTTC.

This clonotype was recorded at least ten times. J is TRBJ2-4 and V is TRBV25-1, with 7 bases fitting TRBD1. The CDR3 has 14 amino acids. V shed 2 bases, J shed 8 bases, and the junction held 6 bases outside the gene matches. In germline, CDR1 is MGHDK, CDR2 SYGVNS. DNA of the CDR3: TGTGCCAGCAGTGAAAGCAAGGGGGCCGACATTCAGTACTTC. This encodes CASSESKGADIQYF.

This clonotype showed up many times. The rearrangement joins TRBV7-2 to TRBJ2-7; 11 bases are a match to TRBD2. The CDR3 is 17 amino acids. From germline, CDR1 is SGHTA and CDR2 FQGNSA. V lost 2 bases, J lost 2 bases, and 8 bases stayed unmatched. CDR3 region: CASSLSSGTSGAYEQYF. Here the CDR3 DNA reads TGTGCCAGCAGCTTATCCTCCGGGACTAGCGGTGCCTACGAGCAGTACTTC.

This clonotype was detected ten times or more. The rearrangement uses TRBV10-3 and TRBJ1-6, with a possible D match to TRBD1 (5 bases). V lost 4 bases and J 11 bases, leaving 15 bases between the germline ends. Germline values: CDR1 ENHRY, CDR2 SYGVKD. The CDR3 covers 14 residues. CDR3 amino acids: CAISVGGLEPPLHF. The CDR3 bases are TGTGCCATCAGTGTTGGGGGTTTAGAGCCACCCCTCCACTTT.

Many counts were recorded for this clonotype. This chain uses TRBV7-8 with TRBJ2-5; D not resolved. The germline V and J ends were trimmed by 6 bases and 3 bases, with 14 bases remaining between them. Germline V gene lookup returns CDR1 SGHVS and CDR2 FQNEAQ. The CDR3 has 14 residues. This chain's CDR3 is CASRRMDQKETQYF. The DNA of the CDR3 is TGTGCCAGCAGACGCATGGACCAGAAAGAGACCCAGTACTTC. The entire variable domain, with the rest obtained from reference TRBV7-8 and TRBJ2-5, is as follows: GAGVSQSPRYKVAKRGQDVALRCDPISGHVSLFWYQQALGQGPEFLTYFQNEAQLDKSGLPSDRFFAERPEGSVSTLKIQRTQQEDSAVYLCASRRMDQKETQYFGPGTRLLVL.